The entry that follows covers one TCR beta chain sequence. The data are from a study of memory CD4+ T cells and cytomegalovirus serostatus. Study overall: This sample comes from healthy Belgian adults, eight or nine CMV seropositive, 24 seronegative.

Clones were sequenced by immunoSEQ multiplex PCR, and TCRdb holds only the in-frame ones, with some missing. The data contain 45,000 to 50,000 clones, around four fifths of them singletons. Germline V gene lookup returns CDR1 MRHNA and CDR2 SNTAGT. This CDR3 is built from 17 residues. V shed 0 bases, J shed 1 base, and the junction held 8 bases outside the gene matches. Single viable CD3+CD4+CD8-CD45RO+ cells were sorted as the memory CD4+ T cells. The specimen sequenced was memory CD4+ T cells from blood. The clonotype originates from an adult in good health and CMV-seronegative. This rearrangement joins TRBV6-4 to TRBJ1-1; 7 bases match TRBD1. Here the CDR3 DNA reads TGTGCCAGCAGTGACTCAATGGGACAGTTAACGAACACTGAAGCTTTCTTT. Amino acids: CASSDSMGQLTNTEAFF.